The following is a T cell receptor (beta chain) sequence with its context. What antigen it recognizes has not been identified. There are no base qualities to consult, and no much larger clone falls within one base. The data were taken from a study of blood T cell repertoires in COVID-19 (dated by TCRdb to 2018 to 2021). About the investigation overall: Samples from collaborators originated in the United States, Italy and Spain and spanned both the acute and convalescent phases of COVID-19. The prospective study material was composed of cDNA or gDNA derived from T cells, B-cell-depleted T cells, or PBMCs. Deeply sampled blood TCRbeta repertoires from subjects exposed to, actively infected with, or recovered from COVID-19 were included in the dataset. A freely available public database, intended as a resource for researchers studying the immune response to SARS-CoV-2, is where the repertoires were released. The samples were drawn from two sources: the first 160 participants of the ongoing ImmuneRACE study, and 1,000 to 1,500 subjects contributed by 6 global collaborators. Sample metadata almost always included a de-identified subject ID, COVID-19 status, age in years and sex. Where available, HLA class I and class II types were taken from metadata supplied by the sample provider and were not determined by assay-based typing.

TCRbeta CDR3 regions were amplified from genomic DNA by means of the immunoSEQ Assay, a bias-controlled multiplex PCR. Under the source paper's analysis protocol: Nucleated cell counts per sample were estimated from amplification of reference gene primers within the assay. Sequence reads were collapsed and filtered to measure the absolute abundance of every unique TCRbeta CDR3 rearrangement. For each sample, productive Simpson clonality was calculated as the square root of Simpson's diversity index over productive rearrangements. As stored in TCRdb, this immuneACCESS dataset retains in-frame rearrangements with V and J assigned. A fraction of the clones does not appear; measured against another copy, unresolved V genes explain less than half of the discrepancy, and the remainder lacks a known reason. Clonal size and the V and J genes are those of that table, whereas D and trimming came from the DNA. A total of a few hundred thousand clones appear in this sample, approximately 83% of them only once. The top ten constitute roughly 3% of the sample.

Points the paper makes about the study in general: The quantity of clinical and demographic metadata differed by source and by participant and was supplied without curation.

Its CDR3 holds 15 amino acids, cysteine through phenylalanine. Only the CDR3 DNA is retained, 45 bases long and in frame from the first base. Sequences SQVTM (CDR1) and ANQGSEA (CDR2) are obtained from the germline V gene. Trimming accounts for 5 bases at V and 4 bases at J, while the number of junction bases matched to no gene is 4. Another Seattle source contributed samples from volunteer blood donors who had recovered from COVID-19. Collaborating institutions collected whole blood in K2EDTA tubes following their own protocols. For TCRbeta analysis, collaborator samples were shipped as frozen whole blood, as isolated PBMCs, or as DNA extracted from either sample type.

The V and J segments used are TRBV29-1 and TRBJ2-3; TRBD2 aligns with 15 central bases. The sequencing sample was made of peripheral blood. The sequence came from a woman aged 25 to 39 who had recovered from COVID-19. The sequence in DNA is TGCAGCGTTCTAGGACTAGCGGGAGGGCCAGATACGCAGTATTTT. It specifies CSVLGLAGGPDTQYF.